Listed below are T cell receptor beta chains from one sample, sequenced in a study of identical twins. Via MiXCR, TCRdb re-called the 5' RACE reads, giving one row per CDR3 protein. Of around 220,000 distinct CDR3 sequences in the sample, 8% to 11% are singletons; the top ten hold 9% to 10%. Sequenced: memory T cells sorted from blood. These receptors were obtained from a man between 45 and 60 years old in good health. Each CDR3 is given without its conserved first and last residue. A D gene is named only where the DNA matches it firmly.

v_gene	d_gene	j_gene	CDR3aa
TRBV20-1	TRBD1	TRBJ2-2	SASGTANTGELF
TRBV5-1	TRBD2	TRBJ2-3	ASTESSSGGTDTQY
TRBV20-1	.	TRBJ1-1	SARPQGTEAF
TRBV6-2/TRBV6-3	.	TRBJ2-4	ASSYSSLSGRLAKNIQY
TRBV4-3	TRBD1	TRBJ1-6	ASSPNRGNSPLH
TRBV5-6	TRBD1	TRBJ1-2	ASSTLTGGDYGYT
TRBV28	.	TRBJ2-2	ASSFLGGSTGELF
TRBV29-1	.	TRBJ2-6	SVGSTSGANVLT
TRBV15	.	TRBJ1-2	ATSRDRGRPGYT
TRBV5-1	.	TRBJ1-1	ASSLDPVGGTEAF
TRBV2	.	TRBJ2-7	ASSEGSRGY